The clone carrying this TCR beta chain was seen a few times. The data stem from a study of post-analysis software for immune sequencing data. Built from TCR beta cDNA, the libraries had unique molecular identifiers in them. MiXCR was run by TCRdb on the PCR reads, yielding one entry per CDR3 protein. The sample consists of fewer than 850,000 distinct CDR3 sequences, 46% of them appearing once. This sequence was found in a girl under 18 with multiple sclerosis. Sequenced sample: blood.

CDR3 in DNA: TGTGCCACCAGTGATGGGACATCGTACAAGTACTTC. Encoded protein: CATSDGTSYKYF. The V and J genes are TRBV24-1 and TRBJ2-7, with D tentatively TRBD1 (6 bases). Germline V CDR1 and CDR2: KGHDR, SFDVKD. The CDR3 has 12 residues. V lost 3 bases, J lost 11 bases, and 13 bases lay in between.